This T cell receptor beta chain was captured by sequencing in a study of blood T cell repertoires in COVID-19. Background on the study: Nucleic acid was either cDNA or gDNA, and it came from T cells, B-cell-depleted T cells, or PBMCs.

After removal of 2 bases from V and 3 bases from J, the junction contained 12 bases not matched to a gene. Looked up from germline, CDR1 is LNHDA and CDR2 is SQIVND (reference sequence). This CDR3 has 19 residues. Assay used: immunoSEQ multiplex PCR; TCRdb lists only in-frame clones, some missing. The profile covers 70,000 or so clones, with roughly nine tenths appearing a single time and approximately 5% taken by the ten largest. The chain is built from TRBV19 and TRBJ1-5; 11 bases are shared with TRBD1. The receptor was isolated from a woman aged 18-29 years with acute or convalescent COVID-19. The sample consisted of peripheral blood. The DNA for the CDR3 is TGTGCCAGTAGTATATTGTTGGGACAGGGGGGTCTGGACAATCAGCCCCAGCATTTT. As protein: CASSILLGQGGLDNQPQHF.